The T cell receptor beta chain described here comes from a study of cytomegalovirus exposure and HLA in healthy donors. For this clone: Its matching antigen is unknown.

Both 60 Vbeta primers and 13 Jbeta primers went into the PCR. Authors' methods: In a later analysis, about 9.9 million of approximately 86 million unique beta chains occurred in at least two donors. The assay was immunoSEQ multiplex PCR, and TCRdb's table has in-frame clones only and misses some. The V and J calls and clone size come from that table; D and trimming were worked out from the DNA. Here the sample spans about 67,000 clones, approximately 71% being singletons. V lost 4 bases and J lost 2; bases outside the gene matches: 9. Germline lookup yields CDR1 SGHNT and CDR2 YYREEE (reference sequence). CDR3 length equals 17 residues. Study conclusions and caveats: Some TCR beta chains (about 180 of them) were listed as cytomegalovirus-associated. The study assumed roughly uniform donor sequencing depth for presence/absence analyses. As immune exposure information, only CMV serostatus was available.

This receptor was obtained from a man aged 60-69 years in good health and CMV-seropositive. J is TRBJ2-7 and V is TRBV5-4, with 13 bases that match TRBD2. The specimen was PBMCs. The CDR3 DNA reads TGTGCCAGCAGCCCGGGGGGACTAGCGGGATCCGCCTACGAGCAGTACTTC. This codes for CASSPGGLAGSAYEQYF.